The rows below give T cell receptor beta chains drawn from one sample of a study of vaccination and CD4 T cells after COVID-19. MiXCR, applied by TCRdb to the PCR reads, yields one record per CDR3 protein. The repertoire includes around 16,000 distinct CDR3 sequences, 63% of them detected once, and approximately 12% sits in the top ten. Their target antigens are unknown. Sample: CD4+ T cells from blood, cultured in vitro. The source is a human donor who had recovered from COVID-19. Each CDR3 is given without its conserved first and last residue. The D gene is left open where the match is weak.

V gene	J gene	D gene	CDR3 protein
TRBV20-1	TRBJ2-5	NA	SASPSEGGRWETQY
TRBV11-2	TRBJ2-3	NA	ASSQGRTDTQY
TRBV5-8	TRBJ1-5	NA	ASSFSGQPQH
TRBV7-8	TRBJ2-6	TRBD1	ASSLTGTGRLSGANVLT
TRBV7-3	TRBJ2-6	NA	ASSLSGMGAEGANVLT
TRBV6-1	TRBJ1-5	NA	ASTKDVAQPQH
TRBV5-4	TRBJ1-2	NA	ASSLVGRTNYGYT
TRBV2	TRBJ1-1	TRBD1	ASSQTGTGTEAF
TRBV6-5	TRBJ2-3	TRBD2	ASSYYAGGSTDTQY
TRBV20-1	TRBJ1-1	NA	SARDLRGSESTEAF
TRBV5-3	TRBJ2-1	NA	ASSLRGVGQGHLHEQF
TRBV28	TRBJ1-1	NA	ASSYSPGRENTEAF
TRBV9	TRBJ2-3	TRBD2	ASSYGTSGIVGTDTQY
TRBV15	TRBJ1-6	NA	AIRRGINSPLH
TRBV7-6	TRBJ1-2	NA	ASSLGPENYGYT
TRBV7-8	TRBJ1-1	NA	ASSLALQGAEAF
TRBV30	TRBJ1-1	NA	AWKVQTNTEAF
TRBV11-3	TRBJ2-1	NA	ASSLDRSVDSSYNEQF
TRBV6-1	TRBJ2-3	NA	ASRPYVWATDTQY
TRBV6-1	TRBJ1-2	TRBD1	ASSVGQLDGYT
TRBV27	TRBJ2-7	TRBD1	ASSPSGRGRLEQY
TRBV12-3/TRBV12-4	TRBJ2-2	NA	ASSYGRGTGELF